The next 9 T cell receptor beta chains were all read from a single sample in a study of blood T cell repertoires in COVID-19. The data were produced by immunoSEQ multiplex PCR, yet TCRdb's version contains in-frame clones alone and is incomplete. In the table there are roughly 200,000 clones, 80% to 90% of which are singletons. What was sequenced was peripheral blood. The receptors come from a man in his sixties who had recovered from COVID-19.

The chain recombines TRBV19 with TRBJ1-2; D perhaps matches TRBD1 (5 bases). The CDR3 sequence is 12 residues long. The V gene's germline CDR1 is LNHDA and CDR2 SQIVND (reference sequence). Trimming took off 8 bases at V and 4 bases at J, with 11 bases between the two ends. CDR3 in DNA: TGTGCCAGTTGGGCAGGGCTCTATGGCTACACCTTC. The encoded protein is CASWAGLYGYTF.

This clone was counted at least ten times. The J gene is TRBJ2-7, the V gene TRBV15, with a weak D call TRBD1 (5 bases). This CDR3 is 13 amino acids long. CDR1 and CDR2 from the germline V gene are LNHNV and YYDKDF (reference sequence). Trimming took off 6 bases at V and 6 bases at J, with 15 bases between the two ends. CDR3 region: CATRETVNREQYF. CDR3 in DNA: TGTGCCACCAGGGAGACAGTAAATCGCGAGCAGTACTTC.

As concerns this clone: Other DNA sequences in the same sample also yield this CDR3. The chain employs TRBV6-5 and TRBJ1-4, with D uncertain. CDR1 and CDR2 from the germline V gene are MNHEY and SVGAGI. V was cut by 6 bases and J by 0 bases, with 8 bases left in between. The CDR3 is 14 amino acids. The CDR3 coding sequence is TGTGCCAGCAGCAGCACAGCAACTAATGAAAAACTGTTTTTT. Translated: CASSSTATNEKLFF.

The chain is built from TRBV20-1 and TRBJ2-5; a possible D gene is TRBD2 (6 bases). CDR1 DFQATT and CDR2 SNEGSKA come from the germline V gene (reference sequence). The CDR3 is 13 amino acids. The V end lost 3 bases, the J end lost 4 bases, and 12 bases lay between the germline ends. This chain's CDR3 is CSASSSSVETQYF. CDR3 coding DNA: TGCAGTGCTAGTTCGTCTAGCGTAGAGACCCAGTACTTC.

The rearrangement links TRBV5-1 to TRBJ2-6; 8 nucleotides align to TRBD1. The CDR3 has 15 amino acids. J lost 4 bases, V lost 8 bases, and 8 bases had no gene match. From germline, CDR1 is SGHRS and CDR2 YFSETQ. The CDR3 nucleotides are TGCGCCAGTTTCCAGGGGGCGCCAGGGGCCAACGTCCTGACTTTC. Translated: CASFQGAPGANVLTF.

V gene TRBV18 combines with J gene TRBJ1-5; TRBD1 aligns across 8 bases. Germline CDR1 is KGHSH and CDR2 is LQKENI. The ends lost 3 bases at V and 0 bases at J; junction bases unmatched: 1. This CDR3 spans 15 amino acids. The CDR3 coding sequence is TGTGCCAGCTCACCGGGACAGGATAGCAATCAGCCCCAGCATTTT. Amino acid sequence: CASSPGQDSNQPQHF.

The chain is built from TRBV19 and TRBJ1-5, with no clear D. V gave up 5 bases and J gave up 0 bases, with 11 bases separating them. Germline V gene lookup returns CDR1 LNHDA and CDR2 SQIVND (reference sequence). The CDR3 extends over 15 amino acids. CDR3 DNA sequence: TGTGCCAGTAGTGTAACAGCTTATAGCAATCAGCCCCAGCATTTT. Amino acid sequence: CASSVTAYSNQPQHF.

The CDR3 sequence is CAWSFRGSPLHF. In nucleotides, the CDR3 is TGTGCCTGGTCTTTTAGGGGTTCACCCCTCCACTTT. The genes are TRBV30 and TRBJ1-6; weak D call: TRBD1 (5 bases). The CDR3 length is 12 residues. Trimming removed 5 bases at V and 9 bases at J, with 11 bases between. CDR1 and CDR2 from the germline V gene are GTSNPN and SVGIG (reference sequence).

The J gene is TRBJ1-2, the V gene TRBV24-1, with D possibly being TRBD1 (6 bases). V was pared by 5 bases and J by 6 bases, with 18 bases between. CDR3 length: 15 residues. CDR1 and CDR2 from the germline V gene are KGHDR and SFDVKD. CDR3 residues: CATSASTGTRDGYTF. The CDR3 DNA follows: TGTGCCACCAGTGCCTCAACCGGGACAAGGGATGGCTACACCTTC.